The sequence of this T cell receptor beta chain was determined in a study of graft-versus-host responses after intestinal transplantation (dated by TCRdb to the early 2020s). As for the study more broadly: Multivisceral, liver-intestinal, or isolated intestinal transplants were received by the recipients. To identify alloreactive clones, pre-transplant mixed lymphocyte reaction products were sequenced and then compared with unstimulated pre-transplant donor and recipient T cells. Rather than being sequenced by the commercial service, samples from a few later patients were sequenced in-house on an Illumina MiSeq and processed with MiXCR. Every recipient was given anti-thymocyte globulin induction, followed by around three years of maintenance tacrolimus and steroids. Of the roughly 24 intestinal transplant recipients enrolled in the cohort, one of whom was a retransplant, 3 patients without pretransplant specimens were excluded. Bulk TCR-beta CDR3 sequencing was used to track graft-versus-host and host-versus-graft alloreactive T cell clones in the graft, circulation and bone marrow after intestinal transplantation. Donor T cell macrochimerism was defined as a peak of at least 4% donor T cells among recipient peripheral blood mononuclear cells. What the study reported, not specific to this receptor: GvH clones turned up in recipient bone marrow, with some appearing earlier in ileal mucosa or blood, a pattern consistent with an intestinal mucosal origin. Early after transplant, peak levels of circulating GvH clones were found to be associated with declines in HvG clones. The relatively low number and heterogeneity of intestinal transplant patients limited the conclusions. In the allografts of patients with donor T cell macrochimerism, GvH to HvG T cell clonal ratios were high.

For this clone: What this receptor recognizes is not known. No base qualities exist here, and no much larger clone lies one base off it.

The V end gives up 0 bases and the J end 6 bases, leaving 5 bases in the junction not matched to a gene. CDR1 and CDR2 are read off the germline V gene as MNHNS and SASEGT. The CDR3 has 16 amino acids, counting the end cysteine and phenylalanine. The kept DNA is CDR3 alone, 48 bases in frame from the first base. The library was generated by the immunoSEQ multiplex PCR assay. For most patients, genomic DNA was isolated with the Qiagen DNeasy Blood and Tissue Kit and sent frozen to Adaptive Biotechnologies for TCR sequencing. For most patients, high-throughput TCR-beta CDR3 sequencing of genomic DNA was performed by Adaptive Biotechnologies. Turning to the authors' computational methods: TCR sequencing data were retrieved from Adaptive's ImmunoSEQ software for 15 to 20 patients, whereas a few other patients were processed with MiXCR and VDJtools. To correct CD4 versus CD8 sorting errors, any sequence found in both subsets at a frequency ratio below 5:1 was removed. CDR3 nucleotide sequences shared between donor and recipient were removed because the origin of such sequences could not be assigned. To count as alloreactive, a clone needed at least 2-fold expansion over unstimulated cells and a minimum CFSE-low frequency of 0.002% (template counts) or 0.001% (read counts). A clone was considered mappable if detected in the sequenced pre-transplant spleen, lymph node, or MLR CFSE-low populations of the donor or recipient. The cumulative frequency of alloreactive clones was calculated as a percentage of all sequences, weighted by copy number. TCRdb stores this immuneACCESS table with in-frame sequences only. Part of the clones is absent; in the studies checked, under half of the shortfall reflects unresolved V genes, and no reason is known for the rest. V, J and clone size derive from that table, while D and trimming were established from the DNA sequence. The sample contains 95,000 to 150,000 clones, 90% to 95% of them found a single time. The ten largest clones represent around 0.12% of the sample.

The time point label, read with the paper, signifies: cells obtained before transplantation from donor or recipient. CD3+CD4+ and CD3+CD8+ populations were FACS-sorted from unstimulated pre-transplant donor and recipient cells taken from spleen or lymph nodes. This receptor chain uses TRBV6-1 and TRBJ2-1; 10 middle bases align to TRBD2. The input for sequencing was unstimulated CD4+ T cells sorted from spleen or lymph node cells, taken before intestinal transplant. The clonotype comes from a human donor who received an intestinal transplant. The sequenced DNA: TGTGCCAGCAGTGAAGCGGGGCTAGCGGGAGTCAATGAGCAGTTCTTC. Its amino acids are CASSEAGLAGVNEQFF.